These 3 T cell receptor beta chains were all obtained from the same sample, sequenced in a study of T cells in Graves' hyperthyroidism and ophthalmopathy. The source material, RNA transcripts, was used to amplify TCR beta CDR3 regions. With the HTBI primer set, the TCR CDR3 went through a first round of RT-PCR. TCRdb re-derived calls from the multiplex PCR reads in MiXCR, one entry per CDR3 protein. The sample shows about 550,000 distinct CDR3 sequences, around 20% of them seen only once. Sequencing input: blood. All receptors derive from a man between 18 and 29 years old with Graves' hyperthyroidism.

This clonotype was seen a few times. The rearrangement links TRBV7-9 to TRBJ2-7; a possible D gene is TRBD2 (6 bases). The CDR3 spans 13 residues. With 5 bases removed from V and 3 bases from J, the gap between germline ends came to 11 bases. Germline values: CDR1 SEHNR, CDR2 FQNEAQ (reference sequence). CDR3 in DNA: TGTGCCAGCAGCACCCGGGACTTCTACGAGCAGTACTTC. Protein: CASSTRDFYEQYF.

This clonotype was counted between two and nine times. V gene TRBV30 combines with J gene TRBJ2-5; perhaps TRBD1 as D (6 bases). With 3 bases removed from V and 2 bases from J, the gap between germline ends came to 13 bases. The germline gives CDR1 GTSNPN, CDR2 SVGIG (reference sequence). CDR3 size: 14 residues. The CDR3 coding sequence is TGTGCCTGGAGCACCGAACAGGGACAAGAGACCCAGTACTTC. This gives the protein CAWSTEQGQETQYF.

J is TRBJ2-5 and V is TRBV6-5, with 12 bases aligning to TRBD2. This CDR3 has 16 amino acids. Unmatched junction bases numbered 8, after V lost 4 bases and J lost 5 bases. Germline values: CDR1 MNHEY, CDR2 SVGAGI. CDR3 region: CASSSTTSGSGETQYF. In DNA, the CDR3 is TGTGCCAGCAGTTCAACGACTAGCGGGAGTGGGGAGACCCAGTACTTC.